This is a list of T cell receptor beta chains from one sample in a study of molecular identifiers for immune sequencing clone quantification. Using its own MiXCR run on the PCR reads, TCRdb lists one record per CDR3 protein. This sample has about 640,000 distinct CDR3 sequences; 20% occur once, and the top ten carry about 0.9%. The sample consisted of naive CD8+ T cells from blood, with Jurkat cell RNA spiked in. These receptor sequences come from a human donor in good health. Some libraries in this study had Jurkat cell RNA spiked in. The CDR3 runs from the conserved cysteine through the conserved F or W. D genes are given only for firm matches. Clone size is given for some rows only: seen once, a few or many times, or a class if the clone is expanded.

V,D,size,J,CDR3,DNA
TRBV19,-,many,TRBJ2-2,CASRRGDLTGELFF,TGTGCCAGTAGGAGAGGGGATCTCACCGGGGAGCTGTTTTTT
TRBV7-9,-,many,TRBJ2-3,CATVGDTARSTDTQYF,TGTGCCACTGTTGGGGACACAGCACGGAGCACAGATACGCAGTATTTT
TRBV6-2/TRBV6-3,-,many,TRBJ2-7,CASSPPTGRGIYEQYF,TGTGCCAGCAGTCCCCCGACGGGCAGAGGAATTTACGAGCAGTACTTC
TRBV30,TRBD1,once,TRBJ1-1,CAWRDRGQAYPMNPEAFF,TGTGCCTGGAGAGATAGGGGACAGGCCTACCCGATGAACCCTGAAGCTTTCTTT
TRBV20-1,-,many,TRBJ2-5,CSARSEGLVEETQYF,TGCAGTGCTAGATCGGAAGGGTTAGTCGAAGAGACCCAGTACTTC
TRBV30,-,many,TRBJ2-3,CAFQQASTDTQYF,TGTGCCTTCCAGCAGGCTAGCACAGATACGCAGTATTTT
TRBV27,-,few,TRBJ2-5,CASSPWGRRETQYF,TGTGCCAGCAGTCCATGGGGCAGGCGCGAGACCCAGTACTTC
TRBV13,TRBD1,many,TRBJ1-2,CASSEGQGLVYGYTF,TGTGCCAGCAGCGAGGGACAGGGCCTTGTTTATGGCTACACCTTC
TRBV19,-,many,TRBJ2-1,CASSTGLNEQFF,TGTGCCAGTAGCACAGGTCTCAATGAGCAGTTCTTC
TRBV5-1,TRBD2,-,TRBJ2-7,CASSARGGLVYEQYF,TGCGCCAGCAGCGCTCGGGGGGGCCTTGTCTACGAGCAGTACTTC
TRBV12-3/TRBV12-4,TRBD1,few,TRBJ1-1,CASRTQGTGMNTEAFF,TGTGCCAGCAGGACTCAGGGGACAGGGATGAACACTGAAGCTTTCTTT
TRBV12-3/TRBV12-4,-,-,TRBJ1-1,CASSFVFYPNTEAFF,TGTGCCAGCAGTTTCGTCTTTTACCCGAACACTGAAGCTTTCTTT
TRBV29-1,TRBD2,many,TRBJ2-7,CSVLTTTSATYEQYF,TGCAGCGTTCTTACCACGACTAGCGCGACATACGAGCAGTACTTC
TRBV19,-,many,TRBJ1-1,CASIWNTEAFF,TGTGCCAGTATATGGAACACTGAAGCTTTCTTT
TRBV29-1,TRBD1,many,TRBJ1-5,CTARRISLDCRGINQPQHF,TGCACCGCCCGGAGGATTTCGTTGGATTGCAGGGGGATTAATCAGCCCCAGCATTTT
TRBV9,-,many,TRBJ1-1,CASSPPSNTEAFF,TGTGCCAGCAGCCCACCGTCGAACACTGAAGCTTTCTTT
TRBV7-2,TRBD2,many,TRBJ2-7,CASSAPKGLATSYEQYF,TGTGCCAGCAGCGCCCCCAAGGGACTAGCGACCTCCTACGAGCAGTACTTC
TRBV6-2/TRBV6-3,TRBD1,few,TRBJ2-5,CASRPLPGQGKETQYF,TGTGCCAGCAGACCCCTACCGGGACAGGGGAAAGAGACCCAGTACTTC
TRBV6-2/TRBV6-3,TRBD1,once,TRBJ1-5,CASSSWEGADRDDQSQHF,TGTGCCAGCAGTTCGTGGGAGGGAGCCGACAGGGACGATCAGTCCCAGCATTTT
TRBV4-3,-,many,TRBJ1-5,CASSQDRGNQPQHF,TGCGCCAGCAGCCAAGATCGAGGGAATCAGCCCCAGCATTTT
TRBV2,-,few,TRBJ2-1,CASRGSVYNEQFF,TGTGCCAGCAGGGGTAGCGTCTACAATGAGCAGTTCTTC
TRBV14,TRBD1,few,TRBJ2-7,CASSQGHRGNAYEQYF,TGTGCCAGCAGCCAAGGGCACAGGGGTAACGCCTACGAGCAGTACTTC
TRBV30,TRBD1,-,TRBJ2-2,CAYRTGITGELFF,TGTGCTTACAGGACAGGGATCACCGGGGAGCTGTTTTTT
TRBV7-9,-,many,TRBJ1-1,CASSEVRGLNTEAFF,TGTGCCAGCAGCGAGGTGAGGGGCTTGAACACTGAAGCTTTCTTT
TRBV7-2,TRBD2,few,TRBJ2-7,CASSSLAAGIYEQYF,TGTGCCAGCAGCTCTTTGGCAGCGGGGATCTACGAGCAGTACTTC
TRBV29-1,-,few,TRBJ2-7,CSVGQGNYEQYF,TGCAGCGTGGGGCAAGGAAACTACGAGCAGTACTTC
TRBV29-1,-,many,TRBJ1-4,CSVLLRTTNEKLFF,TGCAGCGTTCTGCTACGGACAACTAATGAAAAACTGTTTTTT
TRBV6-6,-,many,TRBJ2-5,CASSYTGRQETQYF,TGTGCCAGCAGTTACACGGGCCGGCAAGAGACCCAGTACTTC
TRBV29-1,-,many,TRBJ2-2,CSVVTGSGELFF,TGCAGCGTTGTTACAGGGTCAGGGGAGCTGTTTTTT
TRBV11-1,TRBD2,-,TRBJ2-7,CASSPGTSGYKQYF,TGTGCCAGCAGCCCCGGGACTAGCGGGTACAAGCAGTACTTC
TRBV15,-,few,TRBJ1-6,CATSPSLGRGFYNSPLHF,TGTGCCACCAGCCCAAGTCTGGGGCGCGGTTTTTATAATTCACCCCTCCACTTT
TRBV7-8,TRBD1,few,TRBJ2-7,CASSFPGQGGLEQYF,TGTGCCAGCAGCTTTCCGGGACAGGGGGGTCTCGAGCAGTACTTC
TRBV12-3/TRBV12-4,-,few,TRBJ2-2,CASSPTKFGTGELFF,TGTGCCAGCAGTCCGACTAAATTCGGTACCGGGGAGCTGTTTTTT
TRBV4-3,-,-,TRBJ1-2,CASSQGSQLDGYTF,TGCGCCAGCAGCCAAGGGTCGCAGCTAGATGGCTACACCTTC
TRBV5-6,-,many,TRBJ1-5,CASSLEGWNQPQHF,TGTGCCAGCAGCTTGGAGGGGTGGAATCAGCCCCAGCATTTT
TRBV6-2/TRBV6-3,-,many,TRBJ1-1,CASEMYHLTEAFF,TGTGCCAGCGAGATGTATCATCTCACTGAAGCTTTCTTT
TRBV27,-,many,TRBJ2-7,CASSLFPGPKEQYF,TGTGCCAGCAGTTTATTTCCGGGGCCCAAGGAGCAGTACTTC
TRBV4-3,-,-,TRBJ2-6,CASSFSGAGANVLTF,TGCGCCAGCAGCTTCTCCGGGGCTGGGGCCAACGTCCTGACTTTC
TRBV4-1,TRBD2,-,TRBJ2-1,CASSQGARGGSYNEQFF,TGCGCCAGCAGCCAGGGGGCGCGGGGGGGTTCCTACAATGAGCAGTTCTTC
TRBV6-2/TRBV6-3,-,many,TRBJ2-7,CASSQPHNAPINPGPSPYEQYF,TGTGCCAGCAGCCAACCTCACAACGCGCCGATCAATCCGGGACCCTCGCCCTACGAGCAGTACTTC
TRBV7-6,TRBD2,-,TRBJ2-5,CASSPSVGLAGQETQYF,TGTGCCAGCAGTCCCTCAGTAGGGCTAGCGGGACAAGAGACCCAGTACTTC
TRBV7-2,-,-,TRBJ1-6,CASNLTPLGARNSPLHF,TGTGCCAGCAACTTAACTCCCTTGGGGGCGCGTAATTCACCCCTCCACTTT
TRBV3-1,-,many,TRBJ2-1,CASSQDESVEQFF,TGTGCCAGCAGCCAAGATGAGTCGGTTGAGCAGTTCTTC
TRBV7-9,-,few,TRBJ1-3,CASSEEFSGNTIYF,TGTGCCAGCAGCGAGGAATTCTCTGGAAACACCATATATTTT
TRBV27,-,few,TRBJ2-1,CASSPQGQGGEQFF,TGTGCCAGCTCCCCGCAGGGGCAGGGCGGTGAGCAGTTCTTC
TRBV3-1,-,few,TRBJ1-1,CASSQGGGGNLNTEAFF,TGTGCCAGCAGCCAAGGAGGAGGGGGGAACTTGAACACTGAAGCTTTCTTT
TRBV27,-,many,TRBJ2-6,CASSLITPSGANVLTF,TGTGCCAGCAGTTTAATTACTCCCTCTGGGGCCAACGTCCTGACTTTC
TRBV4-3,-,-,TRBJ1-6,CASSQDIAVSPLHF,TGCGCCAGCAGCCAAGATATTGCGGTTTCACCCCTCCACTTT
TRBV20-1,TRBD1,many,TRBJ1-1,CSAGQGKTEAFF,TGCAGTGCTGGACAGGGGAAGACTGAAGCTTTCTTT
TRBV24-1,TRBD1,many,TRBJ2-3,CATSDFTGGIGSGTDTQYF,TGTGCCACCAGTGATTTCACAGGGGGCATTGGTTCAGGCACAGATACGCAGTATTTT
TRBV5-1,TRBD1,many,TRBJ2-3,CASSLIQGATDTQYF,TGCGCCAGCAGCTTGATCCAGGGGGCCACAGATACGCAGTATTTT
TRBV28,TRBD1,many,TRBJ1-5,CASSAGTGVDQPQHF,TGTGCCAGCAGTGCCGGGACAGGGGTCGATCAGCCCCAGCATTTT
TRBV5-1,-,many,TRBJ1-1,CASSLDRLKAFF,TGCGCCAGCAGCTTGGACAGACTTAAAGCTTTCTTT
TRBV9,TRBD2,many,TRBJ2-6,CASSLDGRGPGANVLTF,TGTGCCAGCAGCTTGGATGGGAGGGGTCCTGGGGCCAACGTCCTGACTTTC
TRBV4-3,-,few,TRBJ2-7,CASSQDRGEPYEQYF,TGCGCCAGCAGCCAAGATCGTGGTGAACCCTACGAGCAGTACTTC
TRBV7-9,TRBD1,many,TRBJ2-4,CASTSGTGAIFSDIQYF,TGTGCCAGCACCTCCGGGACAGGGGCAATTTTTTCGGACATTCAGTACTTC
TRBV10-2,-,few,TRBJ1-4,CASSESAGDEKLFF,TGCGCCAGCAGTGAGTCGGCAGGGGATGAAAAACTGTTTTTT